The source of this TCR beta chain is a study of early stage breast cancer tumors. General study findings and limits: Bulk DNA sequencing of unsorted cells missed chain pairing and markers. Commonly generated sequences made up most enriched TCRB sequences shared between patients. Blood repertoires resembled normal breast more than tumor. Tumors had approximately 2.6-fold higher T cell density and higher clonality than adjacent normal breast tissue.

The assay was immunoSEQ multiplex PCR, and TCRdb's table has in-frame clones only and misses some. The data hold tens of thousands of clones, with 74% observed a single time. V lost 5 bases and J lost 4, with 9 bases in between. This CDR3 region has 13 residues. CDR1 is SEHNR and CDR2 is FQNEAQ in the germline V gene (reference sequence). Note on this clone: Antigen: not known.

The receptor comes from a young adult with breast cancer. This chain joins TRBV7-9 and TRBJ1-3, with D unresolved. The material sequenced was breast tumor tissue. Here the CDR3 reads CASSPGTGNTIYF. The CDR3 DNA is TGTGCCAGCAGCCCCGGTACAGGAAACACCATATATTTT.